This entry lists 9 T cell receptor beta chains sequenced from one sample in a study of T cells after yellow fever vaccination. In TCRdb, the 5' RACE reads were re-called with MiXCR into one record per CDR3 protein. The sample lists roughly 120,000 distinct CDR3 sequences; approximately 8.4% were seen once. The sequencing used CD8+ T cells sorted from PBMCs, collected 45 days after the yellow fever booster vaccination. These receptors were collected from a man younger than 40 who received the YFV17D yellow fever vaccine.

V and J are TRBV9 and TRBJ1-2; D not certain. The CDR3 consists of 13 residues. Trimming shortened V by 0 bases and J by 6 bases, and 9 bases separated the two germline ends. The germline CDR1 and CDR2 sequences are SGDLS and YYNGEE. The CDR3 loop is CASSVAQGDGYTF. DNA of the CDR3: TGTGCCAGCAGCGTAGCTCAAGGCGATGGCTACACCTTC.

This clonotype was seen ten or more times. The rearrangement joins TRBV3-1 to TRBJ2-5, with 12 nucleotides matching TRBD2. With V trimmed by 3 bases and J by 0 bases, 2 bases remained unmatched. Germline values: CDR1 LGHDT, CDR2 YNNKEL (reference sequence). This CDR3 has 16 residues. DNA of the CDR3: TGTGCCAGCAGCCAGTGGACTAGCGGGGACCAAGAGACCCAGTACTTC. Protein product: CASSQWTSGDQETQYF.

This clonotype came up many times. The chain joins TRBV7-2 to TRBJ2-5; TRBD1 aligns across 7 bases. J gave up 2 bases and V 0 bases, and 6 bases lay outside the gene matches. CDR3 length: 16 residues. Germline values: CDR1 SGHTA, CDR2 FQGNSA. CDR3: CASSLAWPGGQETQYF. The CDR3 DNA reads TGTGCCAGCAGCTTAGCTTGGCCAGGGGGACAAGAGACCCAGTACTTC.

In nucleotides, the CDR3 is TGTGCCAGCAGTTTAGCTACGGGAGGTTGGAATGAGCAGTTCTTC. This gives the protein CASSLATGGWNEQFF. This rearrangement joins TRBV12-3 or TRBV12-4 to TRBJ2-1, with 7 bases aligning to TRBD2. The trim removed 0 bases at V and 7 bases at J, leaving 6 bases unmatched. The CDR3 contains 15 residues.

This clonotype was seen many times. V is TRBV7-9 and J is TRBJ2-7; D is uncertain. Germline CDR1 reads SEHNR; CDR2 reads FQNEAQ (reference sequence). V dropped 5 bases and J dropped 2 bases, with 16 bases sitting between them. The CDR3 totals 15 residues. CDR3 in amino acids: CASSPKETMAYEQYF. The DNA of the CDR3 is TGTGCCAGCAGCCCAAAGGAAACCATGGCCTACGAGCAGTACTTC.

In this sample, this clonotype turned up a few times. This chain joins TRBV3-1 and TRBJ2-5; D gene uncertain. V dropped 4 bases and J dropped 2 bases, with 11 bases sitting between them. This CDR3 has 14 residues. Germline V gene sequence: CDR1 LGHDT, CDR2 YNNKEL (reference sequence). CDR3 DNA: TGTGCCAGCAGCCCGTACCATGGTCAAGAGACCCAGTACTTC. It is translated as CASSPYHGQETQYF.

This clonotype was detected many times. V and J are TRBV7-6 and TRBJ2-1; unclear D gene. The V end was cut by 1 base, the J end by 9 bases, with 10 bases between. CDR1 is SGHVS, CDR2 FNYEAQ, per germline. This CDR3 has 13 amino acids. CDR3 region: CASSLELMSEQFF. The CDR3 DNA reads as TGTGCCAGCAGCTTAGAACTAATGAGTGAGCAGTTCTTC.

This clonotype has ten or more counts. This sequence joins TRBV6-6 and TRBJ2-7; the D gene is possibly TRBD2 (5 bases). The CDR3 is 12 residues long. Germline V gives CDR1 MNHNY, CDR2 SVGAGI (reference sequence). Trimming took off 11 bases at V and 4 bases at J, with 15 bases between the two ends. The CDR3 is CAGGDETYEQYF. The CDR3 DNA is TGTGCCGGAGGTGATGAGACTTACGAGCAGTACTTC.

This clonotype has ten or more counts. V usage is TRBV7-8 and J usage is TRBJ2-7; 9 nucleotides align to TRBD1. Germline-derived CDR1 and CDR2 are SGHVS and FQNEAQ. The CDR3 is 14 amino acids. V shed 5 bases, J shed 6 bases, and the junction held 8 bases outside the gene matches. The CDR3 bases are TGTGCCAGCAGCACAGGGGGCCCATCTGGCGAGCAGTACTTC. Protein sequence: CASSTGGPSGEQYF.